One and the same sample provided the 27 T cell receptor beta chains below, sequenced in a study of T cells after yellow fever vaccination. TCRdb processed the 5' RACE reads anew with MiXCR; each CDR3 protein has one entry. The data show fewer than 450,000 distinct CDR3 sequences, 3% to 4.5% seen once. Sequences were derived from PBMCs, sampled 5 days after the yellow fever booster vaccination. The source is a man aged 18 to 35 who received the YFV17D yellow fever vaccine.

This clonotype was observed many times. The chain links TRBV5-5 to TRBJ2-3; 10 bases align to TRBD1. The CDR3 has 15 residues. Looked up from germline, CDR1 is SGHKS and CDR2 is YYEKEE (reference sequence). V shed 6 bases and J 1 base; nucleotides not matched to a gene: 5. The CDR3 reads CASTDRGPGTDTQYF. In nucleotides, the CDR3 is TGTGCCAGCACAGACAGGGGGCCGGGCACAGATACGCAGTATTTT.

This clonotype was seen at least ten times. The chain uses TRBV13 and TRBJ2-3; TRBD1 might be the D (6 bases). The CDR3 totals 14 residues. Germline-derived CDR1 and CDR2 are PRHDT and FYEKMQ (reference sequence). V lost 2 bases and J 10 bases, leaving 16 bases between the germline ends. The CDR3 spells CASSLRSTGFAQYF. CDR3 in DNA: TGTGCCAGCAGCTTACGGTCGACAGGATTTGCGCAGTATTTT.

This clonotype was seen only a few times. The genes are TRBV15 and TRBJ1-6; D not resolved. Between the trimmed V and J ends, which lost 1 base and 10 bases, there was a span of 8 bases. The CDR3 has 13 residues. In germline, CDR1 is LNHNV, CDR2 YYDKDF (reference sequence). The CDR3 coding sequence is TGTGCCACCAGCAGAGGTGTAATGTCACCCCTCCACTTT. Amino acid sequence: CATSRGVMSPLHF.

This clonotype appeared many times. The genes are TRBV20-1 and TRBJ2-3; no definite D call. The CDR3 is made up of 12 amino acids. CDR1 and CDR2 (germline): DFQATT, SNEGSKA (reference sequence). The V and J ends lost 0 bases and 6 bases respectively, with 7 bases between them. The chain's CDR3 is CSARDHLDTQYF. The CDR3 DNA follows: TGCAGTGCTAGAGATCACCTGGATACGCAGTATTTT.

This clonotype has ten or more counts. The chain recombines TRBV7-2 with TRBJ1-4; D not certain. CDR3 length: 14 amino acids. Germline CDR1 SGHTA, CDR2 FQGNSA. The V and J ends lost 5 bases and 6 bases respectively, with 13 bases between them. CDR3 sequence (DNA): TGTGCCAGCAGCAACCAGAAAGGGCATGAAAAACTGTTTTTT. Translating gives CASSNQKGHEKLFF. Drawing the rest from reference TRBV7-2 and TRBJ1-4, the complete variable domain is GAGVSQSPSNKVTEKGKDVELRCDPISGHTALYWYRQSLGQGLEFLIYFQGNSAPDKSGLPSDRFSAERTGGSVSTLTIQRTQQEDSAVYLCASSNQKGHEKLFFGSGTQLSVL.

The rearrangement joins TRBV2 to TRBJ2-3; 11 bases fit TRBD1. The V gene end was trimmed by 6 bases and the J gene end by 4 bases; junction bases not matched to a gene: 6. The length of the CDR3 is 15 residues. Germline values: CDR1 SNHLY, CDR2 FYNNEI. The CDR3 bases are TGTGCCAGCAGGGAGGACAGGGGGCGCGCAGATACGCAGTATTTT. Its translation: CASREDRGRADTQYF.

This clonotype was seen many times. This chain connects TRBV4-3 to TRBJ2-3; 11 bases are shared with TRBD2. This CDR3 region has 16 residues. The junction had 12 bases not matched to a gene; V was cut back by 7 bases and J by 6 bases. CDR1 is LGHNA and CDR2 is YSLEER in the germline V gene. This chain's CDR3 is CASKEDLAGGPDTQYF. The CDR3 coding sequence is TGCGCCAGCAAGGAAGACCTAGCGGGGGGTCCGGATACGCAGTATTTT.

The rearrangement joins TRBV20-1 to TRBJ1-5; 7 bases align to TRBD1. There are 16 residues in the CDR3. The V gene end was trimmed by 5 bases and the J gene end by 0 bases; junction bases not matched to a gene: 10. From germline, CDR1 is DFQATT and CDR2 SNEGSKA (reference sequence). DNA of the CDR3: TGCAGTGCTCAGGGGGGACAGATGTATAGCAATCAGCCCCAGCATTTT. This sequence encodes CSAQGGQMYSNQPQHF.

V and J are TRBV27 and TRBJ2-3, with D tentatively TRBD1 or TRBD2 (6 bases each). The V end was cut by 1 base, the J end by 0 bases, with 11 bases between. Looked up from germline, CDR1 is MNHEY and CDR2 is SMNVEV (reference sequence). The CDR3 has 16 residues. CDR3 loop: CASSLWGAGSTDTQYF. CDR3 bases: TGTGCCAGCAGTTTATGGGGGGCAGGGAGCACAGATACGCAGTATTTT.

The chain recombines TRBV18 with TRBJ1-2; D might be TRBD1 (6 bases). The germline CDR1 and CDR2 sequences are KGHSH and LQKENI. Trimming removed 1 base at V and 3 bases at J, with 9 bases between. This CDR3 spans 14 amino acids. The CDR3 reads CASSPRSGDYGYTF. As DNA, the CDR3 is TGTGCCAGCTCACCACGGTCAGGGGACTATGGCTACACCTTC.

V gene TRBV30 combines with J gene TRBJ1-1; D call uncertain. The CDR3 runs 12 residues. Deletions cut 4 bases from V and 11 bases from J, with 17 bases between. The germline CDR1 and CDR2 sequences are GTSNPN and SVGIG (reference sequence). The CDR3 nucleotides are TGTGCCTGGACGAGCGTGGCAGGCTTGGCTTTCTTT. Protein sequence: CAWTSVAGLAFF.

Many counts were recorded for this clonotype. The chain is built from TRBV13 and TRBJ2-1, with D unclear. This CDR3 comprises 14 residues. The V end was cut by 5 bases, the J end by 8 bases, with 16 bases between. CDR1 is PRHDT and CDR2 is FYEKMQ in the germline V gene (reference sequence). DNA for the CDR3: TGTGCCAGCAGCGTCCGGCCCCCGGCGCATGAGCAGTTCTTC. This encodes CASSVRPPAHEQFF.

This clonotype was recorded a few times. The junction departs from the called germline gene at one end, perhaps through a read error. The chain is built from TRBV7-9 and TRBJ1-2; 11 positions match TRBD1. CDR3 length: 16 amino acids. Germline V CDR1 and CDR2: SEHNR, FQNEAQ (reference sequence). CDR3 in DNA: TGTGCCAGCAGCATAGCCGGGACAGGGGGTAACGATGGCTACACCTTC. Residues: CASSIAGTGGNDGYTF.

This clonotype was counted ten times or more. The chain combines TRBV5-1 with TRBJ1-3, with no clear D. CDR1 is SGHRS and CDR2 is YFSETQ in the germline V gene. The germline V and J ends were trimmed by 0 bases and 7 bases, with 8 bases remaining between them. The CDR3 covers 13 residues. DNA for the CDR3: TGCGCCAGCAGCTTGGAAGAGGCGAACACCATATATTTT. Protein sequence: CASSLEEANTIYF.

The sample holds many counts of this clonotype. V usage is TRBV4-1 and J usage is TRBJ2-3; D uncertain. The CDR3 is 16 amino acids. In germline, CDR1 is MGHRA, CDR2 YSYEKL. Trimming stripped 1 base from V and 0 bases from J, with 11 bases between. The DNA of the CDR3 is TGCGCCAGCAGCCAAGCCGATTGGGCTAGCACAGATACGCAGTATTTT. This sequence encodes CASSQADWASTDTQYF.

The chain is built from TRBV4-1 and TRBJ2-7, with TRBD2 matching over 8 bases. This CDR3 is 13 amino acids long. The germline gives CDR1 MGHRA, CDR2 YSYEKL. V trimming: 1 base; J trimming: 7 bases; junction bases outside the gene matches: 3. CDR3 residues: CASSQGGGQEQYV. DNA of the CDR3: TGCGCCAGCAGCCAAGGCGGGGGGCAGGAGCAGTACGTC.

This clonotype has at least ten counts. CDR3 residues: CASRASIGQGHFPAFF. The CDR3 DNA reads as TGCGCCAGCAGGGCTAGCATCGGACAGGGCCACTTTCCGGCTTTCTTT. The J gene is TRBJ1-1, the V gene TRBV5-1; 8 positions agree with TRBD1. J gave up 11 bases and V 5 bases, and 20 bases lay outside the gene matches. Germline assignment: CDR1 SGHRS and CDR2 YFSETQ. The CDR3 totals 16 residues. The complete variable domain, with remaining parts taken from reference TRBV5-1 and TRBJ1-1, reads KAGVTQTPRYLIKTRGQQVTLSCSPISGHRSVSWYQQTPGQGLQFLFEYFSETQRNKGNFPGRFSGRQFSNSRSEMNVSTLELGDSALYLCASRASIGQGHFPAFFGQGTRLTVV.

This clonotype was seen a few times. This chain joins TRBV15 and TRBJ2-7; the D call may be TRBD1 or TRBD2 (5 bases each). CDR1 and CDR2 (germline): LNHNV, YYDKDF (reference sequence). This CDR3 region has 14 residues. V lost 0 bases and J 4 bases, leaving 10 bases between the germline ends. Here the CDR3 DNA reads TGTGCCACCAGCAGAGAAGGGACGATTTACGAGCAGTACTTC. Residues: CATSREGTIYEQYF. The full variable domain, with the rest looked up from reference TRBV15 and TRBJ2-7, is DAMVIQNPRYQVTQFGKPVTLSCSQTLNHNVMYWYQQKSSQAPKLLFHYYDKDFNNEADTPDNFQSRRPNTSFCFLDIRSPGLGDTAMYLCATSREGTIYEQYFGPGTRLTVT.

This clonotype appeared many times. The chain uses TRBV7-2 and TRBJ2-5; 8 bases agree with TRBD1. Trimming at V came to 0 bases and at J to 4 bases, leaving 10 bases not matched to a gene. The germline gives CDR1 SGHTA, CDR2 FQGNSA. The CDR3 length is 17 residues. The DNA for the CDR3 is TGTGCCAGCAGCTTAGCCGCCCGACAGGGGATAGGAGAGACCCAGTACTTC. Translating it yields CASSLAARQGIGETQYF.

This clonotype was observed at least ten times. The chain recombines TRBV27 with TRBJ2-7; D perhaps matches TRBD1 (6 bases). The germline gives CDR1 MNHEY, CDR2 SMNVEV (reference sequence). V lost 2 bases and J 6 bases, leaving 11 bases between the germline ends. This CDR3 has 13 residues. DNA for the CDR3: TGTGCCAGCAGTTTAAATTTCAGGGGCGAGCAGTACTTC. Its protein product is CASSLNFRGEQYF.

This clonotype was seen a handful of times. The rearrangement joins TRBV6-2 or TRBV6-3 to TRBJ2-6; D is unclear. Germline CDR1 reads MNHEY; CDR2 reads SVGEGT. The ends were cut back, 3 bases at V and 0 bases at J, with 15 bases in the middle. The CDR3 runs 18 residues. CDR3 sequence: CASSYVKNTYSGANVLTF. CDR3 bases: TGTGCCAGCAGTTATGTAAAGAATACGTACTCTGGGGCCAACGTCCTGACTTTC.

This clonotype was detected ten times or more. The chain links TRBV5-1 to TRBJ2-1, with a weak D call TRBD2 (6 bases). Between the trimmed V and J ends, which lost 4 bases and 7 bases, there was a span of 21 bases. CDR1 is SGHRS and CDR2 is YFSETQ in the germline V gene. This CDR3 is 16 amino acids long. The CDR3 nucleotides read TGCGCCAGCAGCCTCCCGCGGGAACCACCCCCTAATGAGCAGTTCTTC. This sequence encodes CASSLPREPPPNEQFF.

This clonotype was seen a handful of times. The rearrangement joins TRBV29-1 to TRBJ2-5, with 9 bases aligning to TRBD2. Germline V lookup: CDR1 SQVTM, CDR2 ANQGSEA. This CDR3 has 14 residues. The V gene end was trimmed by 1 base and the J gene end by 2 bases; junction bases not matched to a gene: 2. Here the CDR3 reads CSVEGGGAQETQYF. The CDR3 bases are TGCAGCGTTGAAGGCGGGGGGGCACAAGAGACCCAGTACTTC.

In this sample, this clonotype turned up many times. This chain connects TRBV18 to TRBJ1-2; D ambiguous. CDR3 length: 14 residues. CDR1 is KGHSH and CDR2 is LQKENI in the germline V gene. V lost 8 bases and J lost 0, with 13 bases in between. CDR3 DNA: TGTGCCAGCCGCCACGCGAGGGCTAACTATGGCTACACCTTC. Encoded protein: CASRHARANYGYTF.

This clonotype was observed a handful of times. The chain joins TRBV6-5 to TRBJ1-5; D unclear. This CDR3 is built from 16 residues. V was pared by 0 bases and J by 1 base, with 10 bases between. CDR1 is MNHEY, CDR2 SVGAGI, per germline. CDR3 loop: CASSYSGPKSNQPQHF. The CDR3 DNA reads TGTGCCAGCAGTTACTCCGGGCCGAAGAGCAATCAGCCCCAGCATTTT.

This clonotype was picked up many times. The chain employs TRBV5-1 and TRBJ1-5; D is ambiguous. V dropped 5 bases and J dropped 3 bases, with 15 bases sitting between them. Germline CDR1 is SGHRS and CDR2 is YFSETQ. This CDR3 is 15 amino acids long. As DNA, the CDR3 is TGCGCCAGCAGTTCTGGACCCAGTCACAATCAGCCCCAGCATTTT. It translates to CASSSGPSHNQPQHF.

The chain is built from TRBV27 and TRBJ1-4, with D possibly being TRBD1 (5 bases). Per the germline V gene, CDR1 is MNHEY and CDR2 is SMNVEV (reference sequence). The V end was cut by 4 bases, the J end by 8 bases, with 14 bases between. The CDR3 is 14 residues long. CDR3 sequence reads: CASSSGGSSEKLFF. In DNA form, the CDR3 reads TGTGCCAGCAGTTCCGGGGGTTCATCAGAAAAACTGTTTTTT.